This entry concerns a single T cell receptor (beta chain). Its cognate antigen has yet to be identified. Within one base of it there is no much larger clone, and no base qualities were kept. This specimen belongs to a study of blood T cell repertoires in COVID-19 (dated by TCRdb to the early 2020s). In the study overall: The collaborator samples originated in the United States, Italy and Spain and spanned the acute and convalescent phases of COVID-19. The material from the prospective study consisted of cDNA or gDNA derived from T cells, B-cell-depleted T cells, or PBMCs. Deeply sampled blood TCRbeta repertoires from subjects exposed to, actively infected with, or recovered from COVID-19 were included in the dataset. The repertoires were released in a freely available public database intended as a resource for research on the immune response to SARS-CoV-2. The samples were drawn from the first 160 participants of the ongoing ImmuneRACE study and from roughly 1,300 subjects provided by 6 global collaborators. A de-identified subject ID, COVID-19 status, age in years and sex were almost always included in the sample metadata. Where available, HLA class I and class II types were taken from metadata supplied by the sample provider and were not determined by assay-based typing.

One collaborating source in Seattle enrolled patients while the patients were actively infected and followed the patients over time throughout the course of disease. The collaborating institutions used their own protocols to collect whole blood in K2EDTA tubes. For TCRbeta analysis, collaborators shipped samples in one of three forms: frozen whole blood, isolated PBMCs, or DNA extracted from either of those sample types. What the authors observed across the whole study: Clinical and demographic metadata were provided uncurated, with the amount varying by source and participant.

CDR1 is given as LGHDT and CDR2 as YNNKEL, both from the germline V gene (reference sequence). V lost 2 bases and J lost 11 bases; the stretch between them is 18 bases long. Inclusive of the bounding cysteine and phenylalanine, the CDR3 is 14 residues long. Solely the CDR3 DNA is kept, with 42 bases framed from the first base. TCRbeta CDR3 regions were amplified from genomic DNA using the immunoSEQ Assay, a bias-controlled multiplex PCR. The original methods were these. The number of nucleated cells in each sample was estimated from the amplification of reference gene primers within the assay. To quantify the absolute abundance of each unique TCRbeta CDR3 rearrangement, sequence reads were collapsed and filtered. For each sample, productive Simpson clonality was calculated by taking the square root of Simpson's diversity index across productive rearrangements. The clones in this table, taken by TCRdb from immuneACCESS, are in-frame only. Not every clone is retained; where verified, under half of the shortfall comes from an unresolved V gene, and the cause of the rest is unknown. V, J and clone size are taken as reported in that table, and D and trimming were inferred from the DNA itself. The sample table records some 160,000 clones; approximately 91% of these occur just once. Of the sample, approximately 4.6% is held by the ten largest clones.

Sequenced: peripheral blood. The rearranged chain carries TRBV3-1 (or the pseudogene TRBV3-2) and TRBJ1-1; no D gene call is confident. This clonotype originated in a man younger than 35 with COVID-19, enrolled during active disease. The sequence in DNA is TGTGCCAGCAGCCAAAGGGAGACCCCGGGAGTGGCTTTCTTT. Its protein is CASSQRETPGVAFF.